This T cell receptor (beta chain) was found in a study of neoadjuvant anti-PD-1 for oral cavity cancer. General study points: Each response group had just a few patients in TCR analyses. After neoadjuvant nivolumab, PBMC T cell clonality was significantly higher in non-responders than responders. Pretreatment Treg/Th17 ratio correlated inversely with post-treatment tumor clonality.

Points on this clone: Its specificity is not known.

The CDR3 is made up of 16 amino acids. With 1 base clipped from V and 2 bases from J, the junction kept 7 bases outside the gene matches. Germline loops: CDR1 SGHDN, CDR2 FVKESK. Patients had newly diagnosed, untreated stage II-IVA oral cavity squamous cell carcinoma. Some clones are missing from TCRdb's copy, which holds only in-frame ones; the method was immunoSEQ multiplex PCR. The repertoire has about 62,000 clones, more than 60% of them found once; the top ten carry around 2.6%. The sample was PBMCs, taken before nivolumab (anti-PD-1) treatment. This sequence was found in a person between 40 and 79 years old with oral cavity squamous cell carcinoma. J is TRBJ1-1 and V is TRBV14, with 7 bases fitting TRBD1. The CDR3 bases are TGTGCCAGCAGCCAAGCCTTCGACAGGGTTAACACTGAAGCTTTCTTT. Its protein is CASSQAFDRVNTEAFF.